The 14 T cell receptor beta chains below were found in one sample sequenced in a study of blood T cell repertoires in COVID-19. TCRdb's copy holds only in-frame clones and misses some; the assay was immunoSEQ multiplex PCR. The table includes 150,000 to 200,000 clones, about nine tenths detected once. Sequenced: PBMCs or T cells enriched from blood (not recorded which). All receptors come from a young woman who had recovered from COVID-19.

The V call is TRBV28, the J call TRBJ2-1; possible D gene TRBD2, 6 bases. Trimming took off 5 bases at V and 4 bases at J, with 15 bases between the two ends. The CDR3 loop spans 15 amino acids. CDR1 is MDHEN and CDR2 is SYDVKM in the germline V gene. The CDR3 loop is CASSPGASEYNEQFF. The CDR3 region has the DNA TGTGCCAGCAGTCCTGGGGCTAGCGAGTACAATGAGCAGTTCTTC. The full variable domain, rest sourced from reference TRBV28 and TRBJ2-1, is DVKVTQSSRYLVKRTGEKVFLECVQDMDHENMFWYRQDPGLGLRLIYFSYDVKMKEKGDIPEGYSVSREKKERFSLILESASTNQTSMYLCASSPGASEYNEQFFGPGTRLTVL.

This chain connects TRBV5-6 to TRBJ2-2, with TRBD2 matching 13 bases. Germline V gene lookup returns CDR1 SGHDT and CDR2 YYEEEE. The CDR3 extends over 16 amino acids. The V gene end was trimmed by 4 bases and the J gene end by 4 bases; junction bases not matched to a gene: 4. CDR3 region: CASSPGLAGSTGELFF. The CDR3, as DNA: TGTGCCAGCAGCCCGGGACTAGCGGGATCCACCGGGGAGCTGTTTTTT.

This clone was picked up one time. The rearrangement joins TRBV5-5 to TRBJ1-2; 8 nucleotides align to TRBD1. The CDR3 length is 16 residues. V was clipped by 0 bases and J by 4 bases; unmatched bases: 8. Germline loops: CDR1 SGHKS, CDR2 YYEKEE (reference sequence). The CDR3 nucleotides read TGTGCCAGCAGCTTGGCGGGAACGGGACAGGCCTATGGCTACACCTTC. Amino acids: CASSLAGTGQAYGYTF.

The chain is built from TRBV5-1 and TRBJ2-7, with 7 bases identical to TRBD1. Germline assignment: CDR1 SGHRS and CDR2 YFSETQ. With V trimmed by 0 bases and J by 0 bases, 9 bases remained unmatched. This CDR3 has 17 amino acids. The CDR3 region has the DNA TGCGCCAGCAGCTTGGCGCCGACAGGGCCCACCTCCTACGAGCAGTACTTC. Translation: CASSLAPTGPTSYEQYF. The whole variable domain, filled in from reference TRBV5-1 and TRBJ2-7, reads KAGVTQTPRYLIKTRGQQVTLSCSPISGHRSVSWYQQTPGQGLQFLFEYFSETQRNKGNFPGRFSGRQFSNSRSEMNVSTLELGDSALYLCASSLAPTGPTSYEQYFGPGTRLTVT.

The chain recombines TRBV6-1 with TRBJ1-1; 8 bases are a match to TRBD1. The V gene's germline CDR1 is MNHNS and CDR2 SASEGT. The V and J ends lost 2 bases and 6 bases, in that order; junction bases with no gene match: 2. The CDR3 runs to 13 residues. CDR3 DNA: TGTGCCAGCAGTGAAAGGACAGGGTCTGAAGCTTTCTTT. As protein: CASSERTGSEAFF.

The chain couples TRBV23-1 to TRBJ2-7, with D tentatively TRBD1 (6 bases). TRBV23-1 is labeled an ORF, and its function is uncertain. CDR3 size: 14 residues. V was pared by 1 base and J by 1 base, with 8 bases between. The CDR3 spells CASSQLGGSYEQYF. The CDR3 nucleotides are TGCGCCAGCAGTCAATTAGGGGGTTCCTACGAGCAGTACTTC.

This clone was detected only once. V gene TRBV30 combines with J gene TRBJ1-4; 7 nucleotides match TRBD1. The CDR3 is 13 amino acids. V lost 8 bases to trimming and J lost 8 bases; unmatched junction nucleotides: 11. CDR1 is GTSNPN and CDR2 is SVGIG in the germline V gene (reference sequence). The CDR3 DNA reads TGTGCCGGTGGGACAGTAGGAGACGAAAAACTGTTTTTT. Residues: CAGGTVGDEKLFF.

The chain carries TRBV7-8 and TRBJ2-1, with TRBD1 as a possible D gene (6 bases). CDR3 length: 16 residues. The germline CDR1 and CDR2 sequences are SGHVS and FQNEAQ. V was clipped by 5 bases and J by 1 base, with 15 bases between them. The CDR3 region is CASSPPGTLSYNEQFF. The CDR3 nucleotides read TGTGCCAGCAGCCCTCCAGGGACACTTTCCTACAATGAGCAGTTCTTC.

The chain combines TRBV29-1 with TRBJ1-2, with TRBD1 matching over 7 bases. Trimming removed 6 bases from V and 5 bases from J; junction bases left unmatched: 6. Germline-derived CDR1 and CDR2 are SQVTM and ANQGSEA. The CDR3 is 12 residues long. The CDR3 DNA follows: TGCAGCGTGAGGGAGACAGGGTATGGCTACACCTTC. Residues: CSVRETGYGYTF.

The CDR3 DNA is TGCGCCAGCAGCCAAGATCGGGTGGCAGGGAACTATGGCTACACCTTC. Amino acid sequence: CASSQDRVAGNYGYTF. The chain is built from TRBV4-1 and TRBJ1-2; tentatively, D is TRBD1 (5 bases). There are 16 residues in the CDR3. V gave up 0 bases and J gave up 2 bases, with 13 bases separating them. CDR1 and CDR2 (germline): MGHRA, YSYEKL.

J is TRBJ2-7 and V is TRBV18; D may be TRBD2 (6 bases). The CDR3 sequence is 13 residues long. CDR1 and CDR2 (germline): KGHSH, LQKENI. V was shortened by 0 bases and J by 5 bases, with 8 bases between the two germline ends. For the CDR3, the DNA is TGTGCCAGCTCACCACCCGGGAGCCACGAGCAGTACTTC. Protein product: CASSPPGSHEQYF.

CDR3 loop: CAWGTGHTQYF. In nucleotides, the CDR3 is TGTGCCTGGGGGACTGGTCATACGCAGTATTTT. J is TRBJ2-3 and V is TRBV30, with D possibly matching TRBD2 (6 bases). V shed 5 bases and J shed 7 bases, with 10 bases lying between them. The CDR3 length is 11 residues. The V gene's germline CDR1 is GTSNPN and CDR2 SVGIG (reference sequence).

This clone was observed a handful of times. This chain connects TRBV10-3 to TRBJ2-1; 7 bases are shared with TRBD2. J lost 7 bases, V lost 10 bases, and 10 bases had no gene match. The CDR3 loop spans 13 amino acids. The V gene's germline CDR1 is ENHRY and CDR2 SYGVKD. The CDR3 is CATSFSGANEQFF. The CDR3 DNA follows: TGTGCCACCTCATTCAGCGGGGCAAATGAGCAGTTCTTC.

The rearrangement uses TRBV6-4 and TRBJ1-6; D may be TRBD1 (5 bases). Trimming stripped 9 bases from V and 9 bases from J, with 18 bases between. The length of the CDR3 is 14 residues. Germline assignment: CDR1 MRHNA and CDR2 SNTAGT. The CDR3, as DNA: TGTGCCAGTCCCAACTCCCCCGGGGGTTCACCCCTCCACTTT. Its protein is CASPNSPGGSPLHF.